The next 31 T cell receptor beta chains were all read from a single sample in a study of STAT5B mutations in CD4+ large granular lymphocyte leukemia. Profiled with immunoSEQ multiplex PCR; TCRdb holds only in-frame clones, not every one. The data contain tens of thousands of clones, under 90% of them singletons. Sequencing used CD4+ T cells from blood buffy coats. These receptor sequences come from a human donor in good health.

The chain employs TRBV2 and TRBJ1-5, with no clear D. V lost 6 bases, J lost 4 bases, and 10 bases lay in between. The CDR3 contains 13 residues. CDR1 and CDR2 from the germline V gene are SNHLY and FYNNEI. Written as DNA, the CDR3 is TGTGCCAGCAGCATACTGGGGAATCAGCCCCAGCATTTT. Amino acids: CASSILGNQPQHF.

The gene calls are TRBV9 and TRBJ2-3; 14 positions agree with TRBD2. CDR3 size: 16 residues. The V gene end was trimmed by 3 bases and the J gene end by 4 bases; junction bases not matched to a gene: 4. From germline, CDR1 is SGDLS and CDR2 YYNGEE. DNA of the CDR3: TGTGCCAGCAGCGAGGGGGGACTAGCGGGAGCAGATACGCAGTATTTT. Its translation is CASSEGGLAGADTQYF.

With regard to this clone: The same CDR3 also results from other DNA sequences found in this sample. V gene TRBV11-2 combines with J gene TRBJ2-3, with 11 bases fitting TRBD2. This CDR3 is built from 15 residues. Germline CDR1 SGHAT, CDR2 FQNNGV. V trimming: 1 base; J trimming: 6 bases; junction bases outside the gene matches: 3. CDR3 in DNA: TGTGCCAGCAGCTTAGTTACTAGCGGGAGTGATACGCAGTATTTT. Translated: CASSLVTSGSDTQYF.

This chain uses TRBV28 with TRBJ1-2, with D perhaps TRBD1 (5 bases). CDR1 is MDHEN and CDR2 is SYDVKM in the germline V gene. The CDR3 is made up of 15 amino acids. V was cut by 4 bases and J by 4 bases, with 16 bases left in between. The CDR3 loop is CASSSTTSDSYGYTF. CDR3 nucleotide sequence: TGTGCCAGCAGTTCTACGACTTCTGACAGCTATGGCTACACCTTC.

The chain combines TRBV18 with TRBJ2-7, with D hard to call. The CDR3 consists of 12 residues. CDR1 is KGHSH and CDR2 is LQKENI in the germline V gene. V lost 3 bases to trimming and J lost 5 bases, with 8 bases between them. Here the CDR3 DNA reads TGTGCCAGCTCACCGGGCGGAGACGAGCAGTACTTC. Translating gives CASSPGGDEQYF.

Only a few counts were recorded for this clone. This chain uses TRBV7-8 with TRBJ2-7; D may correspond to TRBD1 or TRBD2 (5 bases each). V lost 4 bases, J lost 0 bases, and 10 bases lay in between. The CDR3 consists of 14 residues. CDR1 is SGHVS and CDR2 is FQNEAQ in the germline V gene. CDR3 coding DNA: TGTGCCAGCAGCTCCGGGACGGGCTCCTACGAGCAGTACTTC. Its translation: CASSSGTGSYEQYF.

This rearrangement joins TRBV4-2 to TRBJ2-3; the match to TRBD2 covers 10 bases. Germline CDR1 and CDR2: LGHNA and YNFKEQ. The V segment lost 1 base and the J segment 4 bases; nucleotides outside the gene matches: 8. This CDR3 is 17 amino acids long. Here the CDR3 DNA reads TGTGCCAGCAGCCAAGCAAAGGGAAGCGGGAGGGCAGATACGCAGTATTTT. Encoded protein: CASSQAKGSGRADTQYF.

In DNA, the CDR3 is TGTGCCAGCAGCCCCCGTCCGAGGACTGAGCAGTACGTC. Encoded protein: CASSPRPRTEQYV. The chain is built from TRBV6-6 and TRBJ2-7; TRBD2 might be the D (5 bases). The CDR3 loop spans 13 amino acids. From germline, CDR1 is MNHNY and CDR2 SVGAGI (reference sequence). Between the trimmed V and J ends, which lost 6 bases and 7 bases, there was a span of 16 bases.

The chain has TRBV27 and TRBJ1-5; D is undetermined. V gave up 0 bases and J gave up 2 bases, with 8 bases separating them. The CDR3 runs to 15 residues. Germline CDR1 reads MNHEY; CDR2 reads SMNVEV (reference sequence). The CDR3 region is CASSLSTDGNQPQHF. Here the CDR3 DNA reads TGTGCCAGCAGTTTATCTACAGACGGCAATCAGCCCCAGCATTTT.

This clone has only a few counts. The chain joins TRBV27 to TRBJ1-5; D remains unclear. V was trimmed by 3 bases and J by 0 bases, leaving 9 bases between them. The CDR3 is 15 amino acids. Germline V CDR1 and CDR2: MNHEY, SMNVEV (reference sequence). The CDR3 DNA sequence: TGTGCCAGCAGTTTTAGAGGGAGTAGCAATCAGCCCCAGCATTTT. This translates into CASSFRGSSNQPQHF.

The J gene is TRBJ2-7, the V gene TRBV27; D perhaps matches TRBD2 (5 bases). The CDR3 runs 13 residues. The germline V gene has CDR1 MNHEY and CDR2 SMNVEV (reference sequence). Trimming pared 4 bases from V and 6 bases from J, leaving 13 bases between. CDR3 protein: CASSSLRGSEQYF. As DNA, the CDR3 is TGTGCCAGCAGTTCTCTCCGGGGATCCGAGCAGTACTTC.

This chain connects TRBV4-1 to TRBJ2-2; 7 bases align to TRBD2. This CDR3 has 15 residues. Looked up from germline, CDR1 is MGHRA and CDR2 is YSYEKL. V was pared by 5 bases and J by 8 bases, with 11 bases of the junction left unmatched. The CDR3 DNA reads TGCGCCAGCAGCGAACATCGGGCTAGCGGAGGGGAGCTGTTTTTT. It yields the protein CASSEHRASGGELFF.

Written as DNA, the CDR3 is TGTGCCAGCAGCCTCGGACAGACGCACGGCTATGGCTACACCTTC. Amino acid sequence: CASSLGQTHGYGYTF. The V call is TRBV7-2, the J call TRBJ1-2; D might be TRBD1 (6 bases). This CDR3 region has 15 residues. Germline values: CDR1 SGHTA, CDR2 FQGNSA. Trimming shortened V by 5 bases and J by 4 bases, and 17 bases separated the two germline ends.

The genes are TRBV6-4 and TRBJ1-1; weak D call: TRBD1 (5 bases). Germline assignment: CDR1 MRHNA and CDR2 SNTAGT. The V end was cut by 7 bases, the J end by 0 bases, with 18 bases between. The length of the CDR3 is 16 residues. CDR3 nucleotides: TGTGCCAGCACCCCCTGGAGGGGAACGATGAACACTGAAGCTTTCTTT. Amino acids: CASTPWRGTMNTEAFF.

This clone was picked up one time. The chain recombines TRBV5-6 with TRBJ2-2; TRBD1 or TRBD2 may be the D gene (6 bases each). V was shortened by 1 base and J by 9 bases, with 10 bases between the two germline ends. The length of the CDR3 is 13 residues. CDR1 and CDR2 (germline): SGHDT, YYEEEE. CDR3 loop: CASSLYGGRELFF. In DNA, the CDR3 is TGTGCCAGCAGCTTGTACGGGGGCCGGGAGCTGTTTTTT.

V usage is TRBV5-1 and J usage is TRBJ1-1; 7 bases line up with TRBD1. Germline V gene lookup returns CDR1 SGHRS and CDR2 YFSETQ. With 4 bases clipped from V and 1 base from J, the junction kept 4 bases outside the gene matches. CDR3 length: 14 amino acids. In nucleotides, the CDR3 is TGCGCCAGCAGCCCCCGACAGGGGAACACTGAAGCTTTCTTT. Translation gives CASSPRQGNTEAFF. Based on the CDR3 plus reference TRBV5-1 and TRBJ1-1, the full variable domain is KAGVTQTPRYLIKTRGQQVTLSCSPISGHRSVSWYQQTPGQGLQFLFEYFSETQRNKGNFPGRFSGRQFSNSRSEMNVSTLELGDSALYLCASSPRQGNTEAFFGQGTRLTVV.

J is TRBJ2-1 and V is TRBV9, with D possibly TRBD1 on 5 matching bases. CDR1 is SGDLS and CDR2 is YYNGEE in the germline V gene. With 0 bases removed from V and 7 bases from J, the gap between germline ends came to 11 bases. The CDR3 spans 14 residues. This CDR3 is CASSVAPDSNEQFF. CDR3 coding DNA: TGTGCCAGCAGCGTAGCACCAGACAGTAATGAGCAGTTCTTC.

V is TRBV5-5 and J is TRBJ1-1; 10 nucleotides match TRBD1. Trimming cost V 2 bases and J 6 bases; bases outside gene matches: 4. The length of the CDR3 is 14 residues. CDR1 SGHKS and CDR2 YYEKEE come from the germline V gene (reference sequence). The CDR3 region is CASSLDRGLPEAFF. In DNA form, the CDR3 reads TGTGCCAGCAGCTTAGACAGGGGGCTCCCTGAAGCTTTCTTT.

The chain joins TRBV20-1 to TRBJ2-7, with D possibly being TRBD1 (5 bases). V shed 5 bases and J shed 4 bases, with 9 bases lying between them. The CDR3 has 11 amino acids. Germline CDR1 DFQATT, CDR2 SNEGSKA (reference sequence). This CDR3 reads CSALTGYEQYV. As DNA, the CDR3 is TGCAGTGCTTTAACAGGATACGAGCAGTACGTC.

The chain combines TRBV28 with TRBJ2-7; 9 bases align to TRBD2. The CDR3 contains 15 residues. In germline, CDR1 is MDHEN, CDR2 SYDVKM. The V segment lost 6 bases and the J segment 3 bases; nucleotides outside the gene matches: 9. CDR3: CASSHQSSGVYEQYF. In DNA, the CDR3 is TGTGCCAGCAGCCACCAATCTAGCGGGGTCTACGAGCAGTACTTC. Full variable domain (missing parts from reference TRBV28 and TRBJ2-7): DVKVTQSSRYLVKRTGEKVFLECVQDMDHENMFWYRQDPGLGLRLIYFSYDVKMKEKGDIPEGYSVSREKKERFSLILESASTNQTSMYLCASSHQSSGVYEQYFGPGTRLTVT.

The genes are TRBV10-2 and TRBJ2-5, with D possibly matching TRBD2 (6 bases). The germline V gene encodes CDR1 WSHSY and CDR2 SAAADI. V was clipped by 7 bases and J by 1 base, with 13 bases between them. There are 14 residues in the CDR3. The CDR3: CASKFGGTQETQYF. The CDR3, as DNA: TGCGCCAGCAAATTCGGGGGAACCCAAGAGACCCAGTACTTC.

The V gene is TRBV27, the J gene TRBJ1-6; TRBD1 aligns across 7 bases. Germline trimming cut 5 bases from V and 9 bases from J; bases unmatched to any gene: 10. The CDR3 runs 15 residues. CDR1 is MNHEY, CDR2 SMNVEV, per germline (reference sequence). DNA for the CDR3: TGTGCCAGCAGTGGGACAAGGGGGCGGGTTTCACCCCTCCACTTT. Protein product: CASSGTRGRVSPLHF.

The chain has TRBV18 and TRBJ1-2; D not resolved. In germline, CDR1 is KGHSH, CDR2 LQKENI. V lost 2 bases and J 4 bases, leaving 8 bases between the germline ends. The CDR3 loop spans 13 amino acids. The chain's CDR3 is CASSPTGSYGYTF. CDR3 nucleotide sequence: TGTGCCAGCTCACCAACGGGGTCCTATGGCTACACCTTC.

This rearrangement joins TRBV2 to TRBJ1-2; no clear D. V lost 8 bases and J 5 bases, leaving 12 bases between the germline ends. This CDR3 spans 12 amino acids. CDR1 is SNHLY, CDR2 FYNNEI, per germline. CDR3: CASLAELYGYTF. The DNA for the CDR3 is TGTGCCAGCCTTGCGGAACTATATGGCTACACCTTC.

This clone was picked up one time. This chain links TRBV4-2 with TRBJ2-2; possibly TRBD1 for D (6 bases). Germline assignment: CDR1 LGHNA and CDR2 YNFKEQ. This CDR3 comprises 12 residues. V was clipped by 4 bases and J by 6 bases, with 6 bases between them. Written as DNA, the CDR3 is TGTGCCAGCAGCCGGACAGCCGGGGAGCTGTTTTTT. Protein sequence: CASSRTAGELFF.

The chain's CDR3 is CASIPDLNTEAFF. DNA for the CDR3: TGTGCCAGCATTCCTGACTTGAACACTGAAGCTTTCTTT. The chain joins TRBV6-1 to TRBJ1-1; D is undetermined. From germline, CDR1 is MNHNS and CDR2 SASEGT. V lost 7 bases and J lost 0, with 9 bases in between. CDR3 length: 13 residues.

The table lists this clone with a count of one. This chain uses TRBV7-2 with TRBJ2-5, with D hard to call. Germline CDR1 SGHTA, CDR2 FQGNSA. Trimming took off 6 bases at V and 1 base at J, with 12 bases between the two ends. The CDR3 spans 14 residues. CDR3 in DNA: TGTGCCAGCAGTCCTACAGCAATCCAAGAGACCCAGTACTTC. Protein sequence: CASSPTAIQETQYF. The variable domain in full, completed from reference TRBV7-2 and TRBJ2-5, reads GAGVSQSPSNKVTEKGKDVELRCDPISGHTALYWYRQSLGQGLEFLIYFQGNSAPDKSGLPSDRFSAERTGGSVSTLTIQRTQQEDSAVYLCASSPTAIQETQYFGPGTRLLVL.

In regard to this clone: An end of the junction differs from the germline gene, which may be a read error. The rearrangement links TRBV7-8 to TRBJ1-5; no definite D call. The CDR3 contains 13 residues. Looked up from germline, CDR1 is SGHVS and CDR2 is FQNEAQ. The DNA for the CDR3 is TGTGCCAGCAGCTCCTTTAGCAGTCAGCCCCAGCATTTT. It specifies CASSSFSSQPQHF.

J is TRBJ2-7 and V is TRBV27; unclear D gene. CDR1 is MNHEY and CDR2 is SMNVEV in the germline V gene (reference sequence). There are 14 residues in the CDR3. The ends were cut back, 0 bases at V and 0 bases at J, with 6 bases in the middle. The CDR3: CASSLSAVSYEQYF. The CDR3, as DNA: TGTGCCAGCAGTTTATCGGCAGTCTCCTACGAGCAGTACTTC.

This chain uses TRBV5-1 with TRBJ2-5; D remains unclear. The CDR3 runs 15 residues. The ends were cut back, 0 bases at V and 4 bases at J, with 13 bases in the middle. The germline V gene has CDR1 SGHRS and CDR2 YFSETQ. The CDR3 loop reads CASSLGASVGETQYF. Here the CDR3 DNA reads TGCGCCAGCAGCTTGGGGGCGTCAGTAGGAGAGACCCAGTACTTC.

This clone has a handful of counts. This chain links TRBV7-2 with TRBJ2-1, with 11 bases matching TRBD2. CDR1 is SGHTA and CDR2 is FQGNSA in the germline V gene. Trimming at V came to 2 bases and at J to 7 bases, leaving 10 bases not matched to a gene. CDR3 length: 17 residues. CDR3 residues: CASSLTTTSGSVNEQFF. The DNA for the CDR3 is TGTGCCAGCAGCTTAACTACAACTAGCGGGAGTGTGAATGAGCAGTTCTTC.